The clone carrying this T cell receptor beta chain was picked up a small number of times. The source of the sample is a study of blood T cell repertoires in COVID-19. Study in general: The study drew acute and convalescent COVID-19 samples from the United States, Italy and Spain. Nucleic acid was either cDNA or gDNA, and it came from T cells, B-cell-depleted T cells, or PBMCs.

Authors' methods: From reference gene primer amplification, estimates of nucleated cell counts were derived. Method: immunoSEQ multiplex PCR; TCRdb's copy keeps in-frame clones and lacks some. The V and J calls and clone size were taken over from that table, and D and trimming were inferred from the DNA. The repertoire holds 140,000 or so clones, with about 87% as singletons. The sequenced sample was peripheral blood. The TCR sequence derives from a human donor in a cohort sampled during active COVID-19.

The CDR3 DNA reads TGTGCCAGCAGTGAAGGGGACAGGGGTGGAAAACTGTTTTTT. This translates into CASSEGDRGGKLFF. The rearrangement uses TRBV6-1 and TRBJ1-4; 10 bases are a match to TRBD1. With 1 base clipped from V and 10 bases from J, the junction kept 3 bases outside the gene matches. CDR1 is MNHNS and CDR2 is SASEGT in the germline V gene. The CDR3 has 14 residues.